The subject of this entry is one TCR beta chain. This record belongs to a study of monozygotic twins with inflammatory bowel disease. The CDR3 is made up of 16 amino acids. Germline CDR1 MDHEN, CDR2 SYDVKM. TCRdb reworked the 5' RACE reads into one entry per CDR3 protein, no DNA. This sample's table reports over 100,000 distinct CDR3 sequences. The chain employs TRBV28 and TRBJ1-1; TCRdb's D call of TRBD1 is untestable without DNA. This receptor was taken from a human donor with ulcerative colitis or Crohn's disease, or a healthy co-twin of an affected twin (not recorded which). Material: blood. CDR3 protein: CASSSSGGVRNTEAFF.